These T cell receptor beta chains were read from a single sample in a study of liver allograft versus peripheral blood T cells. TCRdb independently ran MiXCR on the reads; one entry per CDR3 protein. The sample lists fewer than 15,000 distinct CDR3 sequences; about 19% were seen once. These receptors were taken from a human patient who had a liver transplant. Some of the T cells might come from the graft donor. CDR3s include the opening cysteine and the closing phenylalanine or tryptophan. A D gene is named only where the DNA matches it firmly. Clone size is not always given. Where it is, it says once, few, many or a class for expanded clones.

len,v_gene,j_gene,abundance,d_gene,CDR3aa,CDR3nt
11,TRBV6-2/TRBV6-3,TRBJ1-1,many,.,CASSFDTEAFF,TGTGCCAGCAGTTTTGACACTGAAGCTTTCTTT
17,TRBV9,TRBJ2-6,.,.,CASSVAPQASGANVLTF,TGTGCCAGCAGCGTAGCCCCCCAGGCCTCTGGGGCCAACGTCCTGACTTTC
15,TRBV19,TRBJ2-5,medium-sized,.,CASSLDSGMAETQYF,TGTGCCAGTAGCCTCGACTCAGGGATGGCAGAGACCCAGTACTTC
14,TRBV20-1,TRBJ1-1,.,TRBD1,CSAGNQGGGTEAFF,TGCAGTGCTGGGAATCAGGGGGGGGGCACTGAAGCTTTCTTT
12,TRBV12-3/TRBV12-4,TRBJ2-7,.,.,CASSLTSYEQYF,TGTGCCAGCAGTTTAACCTCCTACGAGCAGTACTTC
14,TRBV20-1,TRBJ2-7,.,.,CSAAGGSLWGEQYF,TGCAGTGCTGCCGGCGGGTCCCTCTGGGGGGAGCAGTACTTC
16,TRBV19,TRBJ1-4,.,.,CASSIDGRDSGEKLFF,TGTGCCAGTAGTATAGATGGTAGGGATTCCGGTGAAAAACTGTTTTTT
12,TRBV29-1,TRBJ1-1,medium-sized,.,CSVREMDTEAFF,TGCAGCGTCAGGGAGATGGACACTGAAGCTTTCTTT
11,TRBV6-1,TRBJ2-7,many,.,CASSDKNEQYF,TGTGCCAGCAGTGACAAGAACGAGCAGTACTTC
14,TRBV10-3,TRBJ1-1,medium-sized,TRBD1,CAISVGTGDPEAFF,TGTGCCATCAGTGTCGGGACAGGGGACCCTGAAGCTTTCTTT
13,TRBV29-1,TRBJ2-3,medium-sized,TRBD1,CSGTGGAADTQYF,TGCAGCGGAACAGGGGGCGCCGCAGATACGCAGTATTTT
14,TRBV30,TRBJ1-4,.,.,CAWSAATTNEKLFF,TGTGCCTGGAGTGCGGCAACAACTAATGAAAAACTGTTTTTT
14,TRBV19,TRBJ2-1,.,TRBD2,CASSASSGRTLQFF,TGTGCCAGTAGTGCGTCTAGCGGGAGGACGTTGCAGTTCTTC
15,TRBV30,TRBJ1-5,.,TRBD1,CAWSRVRTGDQPQHF,TGTGCCTGGAGTAGAGTAAGGACAGGGGATCAGCCCCAGCATTTT
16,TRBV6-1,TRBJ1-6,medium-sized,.,CASSEDRSSYNSPLHF,TGTGCCAGCAGTGAAGACAGGAGCTCCTATAATTCACCCCTCCACTTT
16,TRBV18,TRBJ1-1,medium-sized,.,CASSPDWLGEGTEAFF,TGTGCCAGCTCACCAGATTGGTTGGGAGAGGGCACTGAAGCTTTCTTT
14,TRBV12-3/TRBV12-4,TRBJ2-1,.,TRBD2,CASSPRLATYEQFF,TGTGCCAGCAGCCCAAGACTAGCCACATATGAGCAGTTCTTC
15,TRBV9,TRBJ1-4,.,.,CASSGQQGMGEKLFF,TGTGCCAGCAGCGGCCAACAGGGAATGGGCGAAAAACTGTTTTTT
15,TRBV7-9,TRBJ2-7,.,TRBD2,CASSSGSGGIYEQYF,TGTGCCAGCAGCTCCGGGAGCGGGGGGATTTACGAGCAGTACTTC
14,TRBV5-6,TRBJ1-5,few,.,CASSHAASNQPQHF,TGTGCCAGCAGCCATGCAGCTAGCAATCAGCCCCAGCATTTT
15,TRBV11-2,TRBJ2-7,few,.,CASSRALLDRDEQYF,TGTGCCAGCAGCCGTGCTCTACTAGATCGGGACGAGCAGTACTTC
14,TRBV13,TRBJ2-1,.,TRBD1,CASSLVQGENEQFF,TGTGCCAGCAGCCTAGTCCAGGGGGAGAATGAGCAGTTCTTC
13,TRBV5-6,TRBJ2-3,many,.,CASGRRRGDTQYF,TGTGCCAGCGGCCGCCGTCGGGGGGATACGCAGTATTTT
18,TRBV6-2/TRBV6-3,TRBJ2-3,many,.,CASSYSSGGEFFADTQYF,TGTGCCAGCAGTTACTCCTCCGGGGGAGAGTTTTTCGCAGATACGCAGTATTTT
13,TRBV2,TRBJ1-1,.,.,CASRDRLNTEAFF,TGTGCCAGCAGGGACCGACTGAACACTGAAGCTTTCTTT
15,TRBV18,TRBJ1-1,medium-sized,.,CASSPRAGRDTEAFF,TGTGCCAGCTCACCACGAGCAGGGAGGGACACTGAAGCTTTCTTT
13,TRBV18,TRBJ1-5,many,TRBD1,CASSPDRAQPQHF,TGTGCCAGCTCACCGGACAGGGCTCAGCCCCAGCATTTT
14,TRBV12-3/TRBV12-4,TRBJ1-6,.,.,CASSSMDGVGRLHF,TGTGCCAGCAGTTCAATGGACGGCGTTGGACGCCTCCACTTT
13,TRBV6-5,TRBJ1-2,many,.,CASRPHQTGSCTF,TGTGCCAGCAGGCCCCACCAGACTGGAAGTTGCACCTTC
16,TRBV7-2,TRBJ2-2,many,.,CASSLVGGANTGELFF,TGTGCCAGCAGCTTAGTCGGGGGAGCGAACACCGGGGAGCTGTTTTTT
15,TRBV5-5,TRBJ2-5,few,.,CASSNLQGSQETQYF,TGTGCCAGCAGCAATCTTCAGGGGAGCCAAGAGACCCAGTACTTC
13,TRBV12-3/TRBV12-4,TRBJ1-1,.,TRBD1,CASSWTGNTEAFF,TGTGCCAGCAGTTGGACAGGGAACACTGAAGCTTTCTTT
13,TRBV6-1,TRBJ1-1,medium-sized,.,CASRDSMNTEAFF,TGTGCCAGCCGTGACAGCATGAACACTGAAGCTTTCTTT
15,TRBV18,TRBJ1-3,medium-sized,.,CASSPLGFSGNTIYF,TGTGCCAGCTCACCACTGGGGTTCTCTGGAAACACCATATATTTT
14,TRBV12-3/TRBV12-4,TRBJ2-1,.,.,CASVGTFSYNEQFF,TGTGCTTCCGTCGGTACTTTCTCCTACAATGAGCAGTTCTTC
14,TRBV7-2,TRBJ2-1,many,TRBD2,CASSLGLADNEQFF,TGTGCCAGCAGCTTAGGACTAGCCGACAATGAGCAGTTCTTC
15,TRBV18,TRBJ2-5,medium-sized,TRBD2,CASSPPTSGLETQYF,TGTGCCAGCTCACCACCGACTAGCGGGCTGGAGACCCAGTACTTC
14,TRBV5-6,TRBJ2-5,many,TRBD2,CASSPGGGTKTQYF,TGTGCCAGCAGCCCCGGGGGGGGAACGAAGACCCAGTACTTC
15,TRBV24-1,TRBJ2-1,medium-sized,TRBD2,CATSDGTSGHNEQFF,TGTGCCACCAGTGATGGGACTAGCGGGCACAATGAGCAGTTCTTC
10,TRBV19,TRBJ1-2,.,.,CASSMNGYTF,TGTGCCAGTAGTATGAATGGCTACACCTTC
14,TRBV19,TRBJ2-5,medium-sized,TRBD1,CASSPVGQRETQYF,TGTGCCAGTAGTCCCGTGGGACAGAGGGAGACCCAGTACTTC
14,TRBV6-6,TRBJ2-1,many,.,CASSYGGVHNEQFF,TGTGCCAGCAGTTACGGTGGGGTCCACAATGAGCAGTTCTTC
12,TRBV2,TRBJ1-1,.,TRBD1,CASSSRGTEAFF,TGTGCCAGCAGTTCCAGGGGGACTGAAGCTTTCTTT
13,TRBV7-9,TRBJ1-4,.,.,CASSLASGEKLFF,TGTGCCAGCAGCTTAGCGTCGGGAGAAAAACTGTTTTTT
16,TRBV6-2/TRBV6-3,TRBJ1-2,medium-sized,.,CASSYGRQSLDYGYTF,TGTGCCAGCAGTTACGGTCGGCAATCCCTTGACTATGGCTACACCTTC
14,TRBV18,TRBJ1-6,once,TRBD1,CASSSRQGNSPLHF,TGTGCCAGCTCATCCCGACAGGGTAATTCACCCCTCCACTTT
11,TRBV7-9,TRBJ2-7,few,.,CASSLTYEQYF,TGTGCCAGCAGCTTAACCTACGAGCAGTACTTC
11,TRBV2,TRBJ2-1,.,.,CASLLSDEQFF,TGTGCCAGTCTACTTAGCGATGAGCAGTTCTTC